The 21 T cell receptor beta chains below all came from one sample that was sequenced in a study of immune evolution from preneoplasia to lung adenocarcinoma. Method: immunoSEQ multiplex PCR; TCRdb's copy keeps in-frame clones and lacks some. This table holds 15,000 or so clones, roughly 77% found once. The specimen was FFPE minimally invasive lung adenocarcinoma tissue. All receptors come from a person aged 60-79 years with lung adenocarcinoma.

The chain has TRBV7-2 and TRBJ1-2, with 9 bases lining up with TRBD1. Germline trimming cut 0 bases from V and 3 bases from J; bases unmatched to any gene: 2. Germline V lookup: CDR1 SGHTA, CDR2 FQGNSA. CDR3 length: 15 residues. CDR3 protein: CASSLAWTGDYGYTF. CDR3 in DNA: TGTGCCAGCAGCTTAGCATGGACAGGGGACTATGGCTACACCTTC.

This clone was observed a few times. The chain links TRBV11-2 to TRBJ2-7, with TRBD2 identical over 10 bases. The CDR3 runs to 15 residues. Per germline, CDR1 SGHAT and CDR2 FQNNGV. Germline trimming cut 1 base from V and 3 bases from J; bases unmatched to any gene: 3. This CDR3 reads CASSLAGTSDYEQYF. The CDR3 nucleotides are TGTGCCAGCAGCTTAGCCGGGACTAGCGACTACGAGCAGTACTTC.

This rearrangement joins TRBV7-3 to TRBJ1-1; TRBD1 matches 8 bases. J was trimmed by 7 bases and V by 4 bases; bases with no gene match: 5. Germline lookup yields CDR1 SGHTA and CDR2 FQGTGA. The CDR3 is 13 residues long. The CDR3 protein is CASSSDRVGEAFF. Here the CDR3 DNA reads TGTGCCAGCAGCTCGGACAGGGTGGGTGAAGCTTTCTTT.

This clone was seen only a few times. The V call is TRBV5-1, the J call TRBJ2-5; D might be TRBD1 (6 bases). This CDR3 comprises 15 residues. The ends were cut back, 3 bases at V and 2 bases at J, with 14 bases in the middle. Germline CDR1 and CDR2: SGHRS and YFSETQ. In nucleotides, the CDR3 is TGCGCCAGCAGCTGGAATGGGGGCGTACAAGAGACCCAGTACTTC. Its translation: CASSWNGGVQETQYF.

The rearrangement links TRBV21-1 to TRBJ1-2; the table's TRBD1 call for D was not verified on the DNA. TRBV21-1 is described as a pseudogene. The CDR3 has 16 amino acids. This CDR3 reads CASSKARDSHNYGYTF. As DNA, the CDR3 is TGTGCCAGCAGCAAAGCGCGGGACAGCCATAACTATGGCTACACCTTC.

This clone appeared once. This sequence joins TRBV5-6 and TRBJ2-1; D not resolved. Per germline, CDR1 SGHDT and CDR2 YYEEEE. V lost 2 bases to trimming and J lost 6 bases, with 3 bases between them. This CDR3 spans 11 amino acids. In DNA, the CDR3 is TGTGCCAGCAGCTTCTTCAATGAGCAGTTCTTC. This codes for CASSFFNEQFF.

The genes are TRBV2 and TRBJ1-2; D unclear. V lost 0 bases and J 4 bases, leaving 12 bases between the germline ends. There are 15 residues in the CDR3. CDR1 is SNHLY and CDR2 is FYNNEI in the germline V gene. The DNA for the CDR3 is TGTGCCAGCAGTGAAGCGGCTGGGTTCCTCTATGGCTACACCTTC. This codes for CASSEAAGFLYGYTF.

CDR3 DNA sequence: TGTGCCAGCAGCCAAGAGGGGAAACAGGACGGGGCACCCCTCCACTTT. This gives the protein CASSQEGKQDGAPLHF. The chain employs TRBV4-2 and TRBJ1-6; TRBD1 might be the D (5 bases). The CDR3 sequence is 16 residues long. The V end lost 0 bases, the J end lost 11 bases, and 17 bases lay between the germline ends. Germline-derived CDR1 and CDR2 are LGHNA and YNFKEQ.

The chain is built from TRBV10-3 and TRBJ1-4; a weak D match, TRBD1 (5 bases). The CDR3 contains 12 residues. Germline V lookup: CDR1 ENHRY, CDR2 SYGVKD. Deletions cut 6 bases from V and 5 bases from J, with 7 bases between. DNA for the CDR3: TGTGCCATCAGGGGACTCAATGAAAAACTGTTTTTT. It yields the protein CAIRGLNEKLFF.

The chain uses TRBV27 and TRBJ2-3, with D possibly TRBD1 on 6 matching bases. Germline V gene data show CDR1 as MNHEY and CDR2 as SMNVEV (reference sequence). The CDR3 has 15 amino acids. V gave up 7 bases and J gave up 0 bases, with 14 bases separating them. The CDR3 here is CASTIDRTSTDTQYF. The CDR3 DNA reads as TGTGCCAGCACCATTGACAGGACCAGCACAGATACGCAGTATTTT.

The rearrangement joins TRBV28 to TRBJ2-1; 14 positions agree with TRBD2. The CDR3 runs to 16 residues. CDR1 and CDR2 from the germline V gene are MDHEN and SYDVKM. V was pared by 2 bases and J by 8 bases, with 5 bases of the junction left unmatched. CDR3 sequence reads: CASSLRTSGRFDEQFF. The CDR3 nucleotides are TGTGCCAGCAGTTTACGGACTAGCGGGAGGTTTGATGAGCAGTTCTTC.

Here the CDR3 DNA reads TGTGCCAGTAGCCTCTTTGGGACAGGGACTGGGGCCAACGTCCTGACTTTC. Protein sequence: CASSLFGTGTGANVLTF. The chain couples TRBV19 to TRBJ2-6; 9 nucleotides align to TRBD1. The germline CDR1 and CDR2 sequences are LNHDA and SQIVND (reference sequence). V shed 6 bases and J 2 bases; nucleotides not matched to a gene: 8. The CDR3 length is 17 residues.

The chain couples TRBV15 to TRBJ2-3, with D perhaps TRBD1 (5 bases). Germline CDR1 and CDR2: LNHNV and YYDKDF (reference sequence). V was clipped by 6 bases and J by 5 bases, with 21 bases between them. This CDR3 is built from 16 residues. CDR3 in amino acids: CATRSNRPQGEDTQYF. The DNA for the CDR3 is TGTGCCACCAGGAGTAATAGACCTCAAGGGGAAGATACGCAGTATTTT.

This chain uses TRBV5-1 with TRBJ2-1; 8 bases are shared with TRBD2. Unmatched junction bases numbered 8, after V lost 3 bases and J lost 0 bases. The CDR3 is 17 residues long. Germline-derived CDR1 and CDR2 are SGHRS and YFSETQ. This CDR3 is CASSSLGAGASYNEQFF. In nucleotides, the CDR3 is TGCGCCAGCAGCTCGCTCGGAGCGGGGGCCTCCTACAATGAGCAGTTCTTC.

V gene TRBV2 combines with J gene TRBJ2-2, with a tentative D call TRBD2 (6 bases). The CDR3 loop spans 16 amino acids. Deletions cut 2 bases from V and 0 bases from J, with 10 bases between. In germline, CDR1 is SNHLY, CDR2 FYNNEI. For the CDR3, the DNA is TGTGCCAGCAGTGAAATGGGCGGGGCGAACACCGGGGAGCTGTTTTTT. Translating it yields CASSEMGGANTGELFF.

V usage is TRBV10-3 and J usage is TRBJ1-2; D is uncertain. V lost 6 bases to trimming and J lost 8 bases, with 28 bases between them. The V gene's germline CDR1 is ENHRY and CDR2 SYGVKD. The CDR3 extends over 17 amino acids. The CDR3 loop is CAISDPTNLFMRRGYTF. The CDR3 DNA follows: TGTGCCATCAGCGACCCCACCAACCTTTTTATGAGGCGCGGCTACACCTTC.

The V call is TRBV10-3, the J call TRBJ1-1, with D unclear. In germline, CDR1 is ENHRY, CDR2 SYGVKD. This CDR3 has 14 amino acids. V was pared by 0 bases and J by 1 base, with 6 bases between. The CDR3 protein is CAISESWRNTEAFF. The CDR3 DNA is TGTGCCATCAGTGAGTCGTGGAGGAACACTGAAGCTTTCTTT.

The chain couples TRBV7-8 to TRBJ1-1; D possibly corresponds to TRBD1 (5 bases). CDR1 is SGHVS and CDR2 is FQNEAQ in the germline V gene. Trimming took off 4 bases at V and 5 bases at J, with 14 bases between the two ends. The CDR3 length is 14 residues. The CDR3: CASSSTSGGTEAFF. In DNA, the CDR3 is TGTGCCAGCAGCTCGACCTCGGGGGGTACTGAAGCTTTCTTT.

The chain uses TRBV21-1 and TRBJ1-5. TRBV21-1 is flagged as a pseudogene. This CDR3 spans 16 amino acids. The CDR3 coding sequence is TGTGCCAGCAGCAAAGCAGGCCGGGAGGGCAATCAGCCCCAGCATTTT. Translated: CASSKAGREGNQPQHF.

This CDR3 reads CATRIVWDTDTQYF. CDR3 in DNA: TGTGCCACTAGGATCGTTTGGGACACAGATACGCAGTATTTT. V is TRBV27 and J is TRBJ2-3; D is unresolved. Germline V lookup: CDR1 MNHEY, CDR2 SMNVEV (reference sequence). The CDR3 sequence is 14 residues long. The germline V and J ends were trimmed by 10 bases and 2 bases, with 16 bases remaining between them.

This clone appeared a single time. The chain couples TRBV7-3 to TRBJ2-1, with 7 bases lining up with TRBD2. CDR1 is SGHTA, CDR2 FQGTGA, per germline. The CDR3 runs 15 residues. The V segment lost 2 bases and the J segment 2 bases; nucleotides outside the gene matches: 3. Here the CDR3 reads CASSLGGTTYNEQFF. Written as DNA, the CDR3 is TGTGCCAGCAGCTTAGGCGGGACTACCTACAATGAGCAGTTCTTC.